This note documents a single T cell receptor beta chain sequence. V was pared by 8 bases and J by 3 bases, with 13 bases between. The CDR3 extends over 13 amino acids. Germline V gene sequence: CDR1 LNHDA, CDR2 SQIVND (reference sequence). The data were obtained in a study of chemoradiotherapy in HPV16-positive cancers. Data came from immunoSEQ multiplex PCR; TCRdb stores just in-frame clones and leaves some out. Among around 7,200 clones listed, 60% to 85% were seen once. The receptor's source is a human donor with HPV-associated anogenital cancer. This chain links TRBV19 with TRBJ1-2; D is unclear. Sampling took place from a patient who underwent chemoradiotherapy. In nucleotides, the CDR3 is TGTGCCAGTTCGCCCCCAGGAGACTATGGCTACACCTTC. Its translation: CASSPPGDYGYTF.